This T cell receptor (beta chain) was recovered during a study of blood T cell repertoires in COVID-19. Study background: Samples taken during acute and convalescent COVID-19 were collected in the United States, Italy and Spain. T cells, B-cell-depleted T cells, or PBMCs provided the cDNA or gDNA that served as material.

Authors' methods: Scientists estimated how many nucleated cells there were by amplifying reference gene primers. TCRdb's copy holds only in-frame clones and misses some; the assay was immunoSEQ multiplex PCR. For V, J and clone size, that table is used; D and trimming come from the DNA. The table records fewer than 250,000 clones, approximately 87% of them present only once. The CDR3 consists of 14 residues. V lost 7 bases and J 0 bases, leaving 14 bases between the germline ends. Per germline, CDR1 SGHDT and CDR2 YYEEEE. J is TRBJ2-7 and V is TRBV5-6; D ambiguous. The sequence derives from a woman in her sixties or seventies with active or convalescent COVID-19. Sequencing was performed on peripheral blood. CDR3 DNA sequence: TGTGCCAGCTCCGTGGAGAGAAACTCCTACGAGCAGTACTTC. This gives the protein CASSVERNSYEQYF.